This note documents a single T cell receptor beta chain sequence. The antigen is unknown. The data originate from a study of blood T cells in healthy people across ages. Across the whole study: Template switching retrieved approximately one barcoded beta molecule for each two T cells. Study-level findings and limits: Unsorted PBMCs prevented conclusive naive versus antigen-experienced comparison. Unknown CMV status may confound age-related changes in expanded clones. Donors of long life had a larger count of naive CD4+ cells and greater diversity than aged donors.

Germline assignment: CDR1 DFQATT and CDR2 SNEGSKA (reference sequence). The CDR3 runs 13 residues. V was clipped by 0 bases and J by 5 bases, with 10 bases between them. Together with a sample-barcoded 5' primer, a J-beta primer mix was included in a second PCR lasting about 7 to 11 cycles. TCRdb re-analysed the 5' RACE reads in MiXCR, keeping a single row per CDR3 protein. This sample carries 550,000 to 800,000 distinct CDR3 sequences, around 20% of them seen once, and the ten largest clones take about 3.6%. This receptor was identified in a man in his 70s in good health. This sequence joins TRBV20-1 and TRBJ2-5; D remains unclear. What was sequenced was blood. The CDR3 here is CSAREAQRETQYF. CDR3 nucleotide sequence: TGCAGTGCTAGAGAGGCACAACGGGAGACCCAGTACTTC.